The following is a TCR beta chain sequence with its context. Per the original data handling: Amplifying reference gene primers gave estimates of nucleated cell counts. Some clones are missing from TCRdb's copy, which holds only in-frame ones; the method was immunoSEQ multiplex PCR. For V, J and clone size, that table is used; D and trimming come from the DNA. The data contain approximately 150,000 clones, more than 75% of them singletons. This sample was taken from a study of blood T cell repertoires in COVID-19. In the study overall: Acute and convalescent COVID-19 specimens originated in the United States, Italy and Spain.

J lost 0 bases, V lost 3 bases, and 5 bases had no gene match. The CDR3 is made up of 15 amino acids. Germline CDR1 MNHEY, CDR2 SMNVEV (reference sequence). Sequencing input: peripheral blood. The chain recombines TRBV27 with TRBJ2-7; 7 bases are shared with TRBD2. The TCR originated in a woman aged 65 to 85 with acute or convalescent COVID-19. CDR3 region: CASSLLAGTSYEQYF. The DNA of the CDR3 is TGTGCCAGCAGTTTGTTAGCGGGTACCTCCTACGAGCAGTACTTC.